This T cell receptor (beta chain) is from a study of regulatory T cells in long-lasting Graves disease. Study at large: Graves' disease counted as persistent after over 5 years of antithyroid drugs with positive TSH receptor antibodies. General study results and limits: Persistent disease was associated with favored TRBV28 usage and with favored use of TRBJ1-2 and TRBJ2-5.

Time point reported: persistent/refractory GD, antithyroid drugs over 5 years with positive TRAb. PBMC-derived RNA was used for the TCR library. Graves' disease diagnoses used American Thyroid Association guidelines. EDTA tubes held roughly 8.1 milliliters of peripheral blood from each patient. Germline loops: CDR1 SGDLS, CDR2 YYNGEE. The CDR3 contains 16 residues. The V gene end was trimmed by 0 bases and the J gene end by 4 bases; junction bases not matched to a gene: 3. Library construction for TCR beta used iRepertoire HTBI primers and Arm-PCR of CDR3 regions. TCRdb itself ran the multiplex PCR reads through MiXCR, one entry per CDR3 protein. Among a few hundred thousand distinct CDR3 sequences listed, around 22% were seen once. This clonotype was counted only a few times. The antigen is not known.

This clonotype originated in a female donor with Graves disease. The gene calls are TRBV9 and TRBJ2-5, with 13 nucleotides matching TRBD2. The source was peripheral blood mononuclear cells (PBMCs), collected when the disease was refractory, from a patient treated with antithyroid drugs. The CDR3 DNA reads TGTGCCAGCAGCGTAGCCGGGACTAGCGGGACAGAGACCCAGTACTTC. As protein: CASSVAGTSGTETQYF. Combining the CDR3 with reference TRBV9 and TRBJ2-5 gives the whole variable domain DSGVTQTPKHLITATGQRVTLRCSPRSGDLSVYWYQQSLDQGLQFLIQYYNGEERAKGNILERFSAQQFPDLHSELNLSSLELGDSALYFCASSVAGTSGTETQYFGPGTRLLVL.